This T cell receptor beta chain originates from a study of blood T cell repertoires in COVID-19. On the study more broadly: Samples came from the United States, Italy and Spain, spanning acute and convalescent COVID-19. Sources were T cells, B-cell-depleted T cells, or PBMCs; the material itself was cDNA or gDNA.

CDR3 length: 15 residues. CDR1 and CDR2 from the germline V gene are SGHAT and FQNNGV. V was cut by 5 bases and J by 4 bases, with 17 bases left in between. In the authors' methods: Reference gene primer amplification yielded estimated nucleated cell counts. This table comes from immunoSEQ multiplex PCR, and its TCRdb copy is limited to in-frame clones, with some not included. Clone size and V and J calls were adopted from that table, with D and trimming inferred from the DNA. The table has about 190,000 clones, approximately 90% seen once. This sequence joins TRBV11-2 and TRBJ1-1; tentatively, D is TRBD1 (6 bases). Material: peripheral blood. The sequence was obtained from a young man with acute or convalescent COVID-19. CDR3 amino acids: CASSLPGRGGTEAFF. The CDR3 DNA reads TGTGCCAGCAGCCTCCCGGGACGAGGGGGCACTGAAGCTTTCTTT.